The 5 T cell receptor beta chains below come from one sample, sequenced in a study of vaccination effects on CD4 cells after COVID-19. Isolating CD4+ T cells followed 9 to 11 days of culture. Sequencing used immunoSEQ multiplex PCR; TCRdb keeps in-frame clones, though not all of them. The sample lists around 30,000 clones, around three fifths occurring once. Which antigens these TCRs recognize remains unknown. The material was CD4+ T cells from PBMCs cultured without peptide, obtained before COVID-19 vaccination. These receptors were obtained from a human donor who received a COVID-19 vaccine.

V gene TRBV10-1 combines with J gene TRBJ2-3, with 8 positions matching TRBD2. The V gene's germline CDR1 is WNHNN and CDR2 SYGVQD (reference sequence). J was trimmed by 3 bases and V by 3 bases; bases with no gene match: 5. This CDR3 has 15 residues. As DNA, the CDR3 is TGCGCCAGCAGTGAAGCGGGGGCAGGGACAGATACGCAGTATTTT. Its protein product is CASSEAGAGTDTQYF.

The chain joins TRBV15 to TRBJ1-4; no firm D call. The CDR3 is 14 residues long. The germline V gene has CDR1 LNHNV and CDR2 YYDKDF (reference sequence). Trimming cost V 5 bases and J 9 bases, with 16 bases left between them. In DNA, the CDR3 is TGTGCCACCAGCGCTTTGGAACCGAACCAAAAACTGTTTTTT. Protein product: CATSALEPNQKLFF.

This clone was counted a few times. This chain uses TRBV9 with TRBJ1-2; D is undetermined. The CDR3 has 15 residues. Germline V gives CDR1 SGDLS, CDR2 YYNGEE. Deletions cut 0 bases from V and 8 bases from J, with 17 bases between. In nucleotides, the CDR3 is TGTGCCAGCAGCGTAGGACCGCCGGAGTTGGGGGGCTACACCTTC. Its translation: CASSVGPPELGGYTF.

The rearrangement links TRBV6-2 or TRBV6-3 to TRBJ2-1; D not certain. Trimming took 5 bases from V and 8 from J, leaving 13 bases between them. Germline V lookup: CDR1 MNHEY, CDR2 SVGEGT. This CDR3 comprises 13 residues. The CDR3 DNA is TGTGCCAGCAGTATCCTGTCCGGTCATGAGCAGTTCTTC. It encodes CASSILSGHEQFF.

This clone was seen once. The rearrangement joins TRBV3-1 (or the pseudogene TRBV3-2) to TRBJ1-2, with D perhaps TRBD1 (5 bases). Germline CDR1 reads LGHDT; CDR2 reads YNNKEL (reference sequence). The CDR3 is 12 amino acids. Deletions cut 3 bases from V and 8 bases from J, with 10 bases between. CDR3 sequence (DNA): TGTGCCAGCAGCCAGGGGGAGGAAGGCTACACCTTC. This gives the protein CASSQGEEGYTF.